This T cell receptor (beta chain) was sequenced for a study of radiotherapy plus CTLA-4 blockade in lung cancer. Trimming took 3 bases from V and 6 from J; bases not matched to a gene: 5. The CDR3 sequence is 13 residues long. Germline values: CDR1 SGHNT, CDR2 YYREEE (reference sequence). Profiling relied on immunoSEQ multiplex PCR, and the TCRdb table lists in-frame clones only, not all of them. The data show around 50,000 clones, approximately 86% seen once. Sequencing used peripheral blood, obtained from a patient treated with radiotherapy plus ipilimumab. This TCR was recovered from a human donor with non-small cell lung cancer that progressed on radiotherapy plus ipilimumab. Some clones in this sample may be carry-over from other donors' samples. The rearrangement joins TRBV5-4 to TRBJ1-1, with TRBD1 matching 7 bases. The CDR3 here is CASSSNRGAEAFF. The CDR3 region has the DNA TGTGCCAGCAGCTCAAACAGGGGCGCTGAAGCTTTCTTT.